This T cell receptor (beta chain) is drawn from a study of PD-1 blockade in classical Hodgkin lymphoma. A note on this clone: Its antigen is not known. At one of its ends the junction is not consistent with the germline gene, which may arise from a read error.

Here immunoSEQ multiplex PCR was the method, and the copy in TCRdb shows in-frame clones only, minus some. The data show 30,000 to 40,000 clones, about 89% seen once. Study-level results: Diminished baseline TCR diversity has been reported in newly diagnosed patients relative to healthy donors.

Time point specified: newly diagnosed, previously untreated cHL patient sample. Negative magnetic selection isolated CD4+ T cells from thawed PBMCs. The authors used newly diagnosed, untreated classical Hodgkin lymphoma PBMCs as comparison. The CDR3 has 13 amino acids. Germline values: CDR1 SGHRS, CDR2 YFSETQ. This receptor was identified in a human donor with classical Hodgkin lymphoma. The sequencing input was CD4+ T cells from blood. The chain has TRBV5-1 and TRBJ1-5; D remains ambiguous. The CDR3 here is CASSFEGKQPQHF. The CDR3 nucleotides read TGCGCCAGCAGCTTTGAGGGCAAACAGCCCCAGCATTTT.